This T cell receptor beta chain was sequenced for a study of OX40 agonist ivuxolimab in advanced cancers. Overall study context: Patients receiving dose escalation had hepatocellular carcinoma, melanoma, renal cell or head and neck cancer. Study-wide points: The expanded peripheral T cells' antigen specificity was not determined.

Germline V gene data show CDR1 as MRHNA and CDR2 as SNTAGT. V was clipped by 7 bases and J by 4 bases; unmatched bases: 6. This CDR3 is built from 13 residues. By share of the sample, this clone is medium-sized. What it recognizes is unknown. Produced via immunoSEQ multiplex PCR; TCRdb's table is partial and in-frame only. The sample records around 31,000 clones, roughly 81% being singletons. Exclusion applied to patients with autoimmune disease history or systemic immunosuppression. The clonotype comes from an adult with an advanced solid tumor such as melanoma, head and neck, liver or kidney cancer. The sample in question was CD4+ or CD8+ T cells sorted from blood, obtained in a trial of the OX40 agonist ivuxolimab. This chain joins TRBV6-4 and TRBJ1-1; TRBD1 matches 7 bases. The CDR3 here is CASNRQGSTEAFF. In nucleotides, the CDR3 is TGTGCCAGCAACCGACAGGGTAGCACTGAAGCTTTCTTT.